Included here is one T cell receptor beta chain sequence, with context. This sample was taken from a study of shared clonotypes between healthy human individuals. This CDR3 is built from 14 residues. The V and J ends lost 10 bases and 1 base respectively, with 14 bases between them. Germline assignment: CDR1 ENHRY and CDR2 SYGVKD. Assay: immunoSEQ multiplex PCR; the TCRdb copy retains only in-frame clones and omits some. Of around 690,000 clones listed, roughly 88% were seen once; the top ten hold 34%. Sequenced sample: memory CD8+ T cells from PBMCs. Subset reported: CD45RO+ cells pooled with CCR7-negative TemRA cells. The sequence derives from a man between 18 and 35 years old in good health. Some clones in this sample may be carry-over from other donors' samples. V and J are TRBV10-3 and TRBJ1-5, with a tentative D call TRBD1 (6 bases). The CDR3 sequence is CASMGAGSNQPQHF. The CDR3 region has the DNA TGTGCCAGCATGGGGGCAGGGAGCAATCAGCCCCAGCATTTT.